This note documents a single T cell receptor (beta chain) sequence. This sample was taken from a study of T cells in localized non-small cell lung cancer. From germline, CDR1 is MNHEY and CDR2 SMNVEV (reference sequence). The CDR3 length is 14 residues. Trimming left V 3 bases short and J 6 bases short, with 15 bases between. Repertoires were generated with immunoSEQ multiplex PCR, while TCRdb's copy carries only in-frame clones and drops some. The table lists over 45,000 clones, about 90% of them singletons. The clonotype comes from a man aged 35 to 69 with stage I squamous cell lung carcinoma. This chain connects TRBV27 to TRBJ2-7; perhaps TRBD1 as D (5 bases). The sequenced sample was peripheral blood, obtained before any cancer treatment. Written as DNA, the CDR3 is TGTGCCAGCAGTTTCCTAGGGGCGCTGACCGAGCAGTACTTC. It yields the protein CASSFLGALTEQYF.